This is a list of T cell receptor beta chains from one sample in a study of regulatory T cells in long-lasting Graves disease. One entry per CDR3 protein results from TCRdb running MiXCR on the multiplex PCR reads. The data show around 400,000 distinct CDR3 sequences, 21% seen once. Sequenced material: peripheral blood mononuclear cells (PBMCs), taken when the disease was refractory, from a patient treated with antithyroid drugs. The source is a female donor with Graves disease. Both conserved end residues are part of each CDR3. D genes are given only for firm matches. Clone size is not always given. Where it is, it says once, few, many or a class for expanded clones.

d_gene	len	v_gene	j_gene	abundance	CDR3aa	CDR3nt
TRBD2	13	TRBV5-1	TRBJ2-7	.	CASSEGTSAEQYF	TGCGCCAGCAGCGAAGGGACTAGCGCCGAGCAGTACTTC
.	16	TRBV2	TRBJ1-5	many	CASRNRAGNSNQPQHF	TGTGCCAGCAGAAACAGGGCCGGGAATAGCAATCAGCCCCAGCATTTT
TRBD2	15	TRBV7-2	TRBJ2-7	few	CASSVDTSGYYEQYF	TGTGCCAGCAGCGTCGACACTAGCGGATACTACGAGCAGTACTTC
.	13	TRBV13	TRBJ1-2	many	CASSVDTDYGYTF	TGTGCCAGCAGCGTGGACACCGACTATGGCTACACCTTC
TRBD1	16	TRBV28	TRBJ1-5	many	CASSLRQGASNQPQHF	TGTGCCAGCAGTCTCCGACAGGGGGCGAGCAATCAGCCCCAGCATTTT
.	14	TRBV6-2/TRBV6-3	TRBJ2-5	many	CASSSGTWGQTQYF	TGTGCCAGCAGCTCTGGGACTTGGGGGCAGACCCAGTACTTC
.	14	TRBV20-1	TRBJ2-5	once	CSASKSRYQETQYF	TGCAGTGCCTCAAAGAGTAGATACCAAGAGACCCAGTACTTC
.	15	TRBV18	TRBJ2-5	.	CASSLKSGSAETQYF	TGTGCCAGCTCACTAAAATCCGGGAGCGCGGAGACCCAGTACTTC
.	17	TRBV6-5	TRBJ1-2	few	CASSYHLGGGQGYGYTF	TGTGCCAGCAGTTACCATTTAGGGGGGGGGCAAGGCTATGGCTACACCTTC
.	15	TRBV7-9	TRBJ1-1	.	CASSPIWGPYTEAFF	TGTGCCAGCAGCCCCATTTGGGGGCCGTACACTGAAGCCTTCTTT
.	15	TRBV6-2/TRBV6-3	TRBJ1-4	many	CASTTPTGPEEKLFF	TGTGCCAGCACCACACCGACAGGCCCTGAGGAAAAACTGTTTTTT
TRBD2	16	TRBV20-1	TRBJ2-7	few	CSAREPAGGPKHEQYF	TGCAGTGCTAGAGAGCCAGCGGGAGGCCCTAAGCACGAGCAGTACTTC
TRBD1	15	TRBV3-1	TRBJ2-7	many	CASSQGDRAFGGQYF	TGTGCCAGCAGCCAGGGGGACAGGGCTTTTGGAGGGCAGTACTTC
.	12	TRBV13	TRBJ1-1	many	CASTSMNTEAFF	TGTGCCAGCACGTCGATGAACACTGAAGCTTTCTTT
.	15	TRBV11-2	TRBJ2-2	.	CASSLWGREAGELFF	TGTGCCAGCAGCTTATGGGGCAGGGAAGCCGGGGAGCTGTTTTTT
.	14	TRBV2	TRBJ2-5	.	CASSTGGGAETQYF	TGTGCCAGCTCTACCGGAGGGGGGGCCGAGACCCAGTACTTC
TRBD2	14	TRBV12-3/TRBV12-4	TRBJ2-1	few	CASSPRLAGREQFF	TGTGCCAGCAGTCCTAGACTAGCGGGGCGTGAGCAGTTCTTC
.	13	TRBV6-5	TRBJ1-1	.	CASSYTGSTEAFF	TGTGCCAGCAGTTACACGGGGAGCACTGAAGCTTTCTTT
TRBD2	17	TRBV12-3/TRBV12-4	TRBJ2-2	many	CASRNAGTSGNTGELFF	TGTGCCAGCAGAAACGCCGGGACTAGCGGGAACACCGGGGAGCTGTTTTTT
.	14	TRBV19	TRBJ1-1	.	CASSIDRWGTEAFF	TGTGCCAGTAGTATAGATCGTTGGGGAACTGAAGCTTTCTTT
TRBD1	14	TRBV28	TRBJ2-7	many	CASRRTGGIYEQYF	TGTGCCAGCAGGCGGACAGGGGGTATCTACGAGCAGTACTTC
TRBD2	15	TRBV13	TRBJ2-7	many	CASSSGLAGTYEQYF	TGTGCCAGCAGCTCCGGACTAGCGGGGACCTACGAGCAGTACTTC
.	12	TRBV7-7	TRBJ1-1	.	CASSFDRYEAFF	TGTGCCAGCAGCTTCGACAGGTATGAAGCTTTCTTT
TRBD1	17	TRBV13	TRBJ1-2	many	CASSLGVGQGSGYGYTF	TGTGCCAGCAGCTTAGGCGTGGGACAGGGGAGTGGTTATGGCTACACCTTC
.	13	TRBV6-5	TRBJ1-1	many	CASSYSAGRPSFF	TGTGCCAGCAGTTACAGTGCGGGAAGACCAAGTTTCTTT
TRBD1	16	TRBV11-2	TRBJ1-6	few	CASSLGQGNYNSPLHF	TGTGCCAGCAGCTTAGGACAGGGGAACTATAATTCACCCCTCCACTTT
.	14	TRBV30	TRBJ1-4	many	CAWSVVGGTRKLFF	TGTGCCTGGAGTGTAGTTGGGGGCACACGAAAACTGTTTTTT
.	16	TRBV7-9	TRBJ2-5	.	CASSLGRGANQETQYF	TGTGCCAGCAGCTTAGGGAGAGGGGCGAACCAAGAGACCCAGTACTTC
.	15	TRBV2	TRBJ2-3	.	CASSRSGEVSDTQYF	TGTGCCAGCAGTCGGAGCGGAGAGGTCTCAGATACGCAGTATTTT
.	14	TRBV6-2/TRBV6-3	TRBJ2-5	many	CASRKGGVRETQYF	TGTGCCAGCAGAAAAGGGGGGGTTCGAGAGACCCAGTACTTC
.	9	TRBV20-1	TRBJ1-5	.	CSAGQPQHF	TGCAGTGCGGGACAGCCCCAGCATTTT
TRBD2	15	TRBV7-6	TRBJ2-2	many	CASSWLLADTGELFF	TGTGCCAGCAGCTGGCTCCTAGCGGACACCGGGGAGCTGTTTTTT
TRBD1	16	TRBV27	TRBJ1-6	.	CASSNIQGVYNSPLHF	TGTGCCAGCAGTAACATACAGGGGGTTTATAATTCACCCCTCCACTTT
TRBD1	15	TRBV6-1	TRBJ1-1	many	CASTLSGQARTEAFF	TGTGCCAGCACCCTTTCCGGACAGGCCCGCACTGAAGCTTTCTTT
.	15	TRBV6-1	TRBJ1-1	few	CASRRPSGGNTEAFF	TGTGCCAGCAGAAGACCGTCGGGAGGGAACACTGAAGCTTTCTTT
.	15	TRBV2	TRBJ2-2	many	CASSEVRKNTGELFF	TGTGCCAGCAGTGAAGTTAGGAAGAACACCGGGGAGCTGTTTTTT
.	13	TRBV6-1	TRBJ1-4	many	CASSERANEKLFF	TGTGCCAGCAGTGAACGGGCTAATGAAAAACTGTTTTTT
.	13	TRBV27	TRBJ1-2	.	CASSFRANYGYTF	TGTGCCAGCAGTTTTAGGGCTAACTATGGCTACACCTTC
TRBD2	13	TRBV9	TRBJ2-7	few	CASSDQRGPEQYF	TGTGCCAGCAGCGATCAGCGGGGGCCCGAGCAGTACTTC
.	14	TRBV28	TRBJ1-5	many	CASGPPSLGQPQHF	TGTGCCAGCGGTCCTCCCAGTTTGGGGCAGCCCCAGCATTTT
TRBD2	14	TRBV20-1	TRBJ2-5	few	CSASPLAGRKTQYF	TGCAGTGCTAGTCCGCTAGCGGGGAGAAAGACCCAGTACTTC
.	15	TRBV4-1	TRBJ2-5	.	CASSRGLALQETQYF	TGCGCCAGCAGCCGGGGTCTAGCGCTCCAAGAGACCCAGTACTTC
.	13	TRBV28	TRBJ2-3	once	CASSPGAMDTQYF	TGTGCCAGCAGCCCTGGGGCAATGGATACGCAGTATTTT
.	15	TRBV28	TRBJ2-7	many	CASSLIGQSSYEQYF	TGTGCCAGCAGTTTAATTGGGCAGAGCTCCTACGAGCAGTACTTC
TRBD1	14	TRBV9	TRBJ2-7	few	CASSPDRELYEQYF	TGTGCCAGCAGCCCTGACAGGGAGCTCTACGAGCAGTACTTC
.	11	TRBV2	TRBJ2-1	.	CASSFFNEQFF	TGTGCCAGCAGTTTTTTCAATGAGCAGTTCTTC
TRBD2	14	TRBV2	TRBJ2-5	many	CASSEGGIAETQYF	TGTGCCAGCAGTGAGGGAGGGATTGCAGAGACCCAGTACTTC
.	12	TRBV5-1	TRBJ2-2	.	CASSPELRELFF	TGCGCCAGCAGCCCCGAGTTGAGGGAGCTGTTTTTT
.	15	TRBV20-1	TRBJ2-5	.	CSASQGGGDQETQYF	TGCAGTGCTAGCCAGGGTGGCGGGGACCAAGAGACCCAGTACTTC